This T cell receptor (beta chain) was recorded in a study of shared clonotypes between healthy human individuals. In germline, CDR1 is MNHEY, CDR2 SVGAGI. The V end was cut by 6 bases, the J end by 6 bases, with 15 bases between. The CDR3 runs to 13 residues. The repertoire was sequenced with immunoSEQ multiplex PCR; TCRdb's copy has only in-frame clones and lacks some. The sample lists about 1.1 million clones; approximately 80% were seen once. This clone was seen only once. The antigen remains undetermined. General observations from the study: With a few donors compared, roughly 4.9% of naive CD4 clonotypes were shared.

The rearrangement links TRBV6-5 to TRBJ2-7; D unclear. The clonotype originates from a man between 18 and 35 years old in good health. Some clones in this sample may be carry-over from other donors' samples. Sequenced sample: memory CD4+ T cells from PBMCs. Subset: CD45RA-negative fraction. Here the CDR3 DNA reads TGTGCCAGCAGCTATCCGAGAATAACCGAGCAGTACTTC. This translates into CASSYPRITEQYF.